A single count supports the clone carrying this TCR beta chain. These data originate in a study of blood T cell repertoires in COVID-19. Across the study: Spain, Italy and the United States supplied samples that represented acute and convalescent COVID-19. PBMCs, B-cell-depleted T cells, or T cells provided the cDNA or gDNA that made up the material.

Per germline, CDR1 MNHEY and CDR2 SVGAGI. CDR3 length: 13 amino acids. Trimming pared 7 bases from V and 6 bases from J, leaving 14 bases between. How the authors handled the data: From reference gene primer amplification, estimates of nucleated cell counts were derived. The assay was immunoSEQ multiplex PCR, and TCRdb's table has in-frame clones only and misses some. That table furnishes V, J and clone size, whereas the DNA furnished D and trimming. Found here are 150,000 to 200,000 clones, about 88% of them singletons; the top ten hold roughly 25%. The receptor's source is a man aged 60 to 75 with acute or convalescent COVID-19. Specimen: peripheral blood. The chain combines TRBV6-5 with TRBJ2-3, with a possible D match to TRBD2 (5 bases). The CDR3, as DNA: TGTGCCAGCACCCGGACTGTGGGGGATACGCAGTATTTT. Protein: CASTRTVGDTQYF.